The clone carrying this T cell receptor beta chain occurred many times. The source of the sample is a study of T-cell memory formation after mild COVID-19. Study information: The TCR clusters were mostly specific to one donor.

TCRdb fed the 5' RACE reads into MiXCR, producing one record per CDR3 protein. The table records more than 250,000 distinct CDR3 sequences, about 16% of them present only once. Germline lookup yields CDR1 SEHNR and CDR2 FQNEAQ (reference sequence). The V gene end was trimmed by 6 bases and the J gene end by 8 bases; junction bases not matched to a gene: 6. This CDR3 comprises 13 residues. The chain links TRBV7-9 to TRBJ2-1, with 8 positions matching TRBD2. This sequence originates from a young man who had mild COVID-19 (a few samples of this study predate the infection). Cell type and time point are not known. Material for sequencing was PBMCs or a T cell subset sorted from them (not recorded which). The CDR3 bases are TGTGCCAGCAGGGGTAGCGGGAAGGATGAGCAGTTCTTC. It translates to CASRGSGKDEQFF.